The 18 T cell receptor beta chains below come from one sample, sequenced in a study of blood T cell repertoires in COVID-19. Measured with immunoSEQ multiplex PCR; TCRdb has only the in-frame clones, and not every one. The table lists about 200,000 clones, 70% to 85% of them singletons. The sequenced material came from peripheral blood. The receptors were gathered from a human donor in a cohort sampled during active COVID-19.

On this clone itself: This sample includes further DNA sequences coding for the same CDR3. The gene calls are TRBV18 and TRBJ2-7, with TRBD1 as a possible D gene (6 bases). This CDR3 is built from 13 residues. Germline V gives CDR1 KGHSH, CDR2 LQKENI. Trimming removed 2 bases at V and 1 base at J, with 6 bases between. The CDR3 protein is CASSPGQSYEQYF. DNA for the CDR3: TGTGCCAGCTCACCAGGACAGTCCTACGAGCAGTACTTC.

In this sample, this clone turned up a few times. This chain links TRBV29-1 with TRBJ2-1, with a tentative D call TRBD1 (6 bases). CDR1 is SQVTM, CDR2 ANQGSEA, per germline. CDR3 size: 13 residues. V was trimmed by 7 bases and J by 6 bases, leaving 16 bases between them. The CDR3, as DNA: TGCAGCGCAGGACAGTCCCCTAGCAATGAGCAGTTCTTC. Amino acids: CSAGQSPSNEQFF.

The chain is built from TRBV28 and TRBJ1-4; 8 nucleotides agree with TRBD1. Germline loops: CDR1 MDHEN, CDR2 SYDVKM. The CDR3 has 15 amino acids. Unmatched junction bases numbered 9, after V lost 5 bases and J lost 7 bases. CDR3: CASSPQGARGEKLFF. The CDR3 DNA is TGTGCCAGCAGTCCGCAGGGGGCAAGGGGTGAAAAACTGTTTTTT.

The chain links TRBV7-2 to TRBJ2-3; TRBD2 is a possible D gene (6 bases). The V end lost 5 bases, the J end lost 5 bases, and 14 bases lay between the germline ends. The CDR3 runs to 14 residues. Germline CDR1 and CDR2: SGHTA and FQGNSA. CDR3 DNA sequence: TGTGCCAGCAGCCGTAGCGGCCCCCAAGATACGCAGTATTTT. As protein: CASSRSGPQDTQYF. Full variable domain (missing parts from reference TRBV7-2 and TRBJ2-3): GAGVSQSPSNKVTEKGKDVELRCDPISGHTALYWYRQSLGQGLEFLIYFQGNSAPDKSGLPSDRFSAERTGGSVSTLTIQRTQQEDSAVYLCASSRSGPQDTQYFGPGTRLTVL.

CDR3 sequence (DNA): TGTGCCTGGAGTGTACAATACACCGGGGAGCTGTTTTTT. Translation: CAWSVQYTGELFF. The chain uses TRBV30 and TRBJ2-2, with unresolved D. Trimming shortened V by 0 bases and J by 3 bases, and 5 bases separated the two germline ends. CDR1 GTSNPN and CDR2 SVGIG come from the germline V gene (reference sequence). The CDR3 has 13 residues.

Only a few counts were recorded for this clone. V usage is TRBV24-1 and J usage is TRBJ2-2; 12 bases are shared with TRBD1. Trimming removed 0 bases from V and 3 bases from J; junction bases left unmatched: 4. The CDR3 is 18 residues long. Germline CDR1 reads KGHDR; CDR2 reads SFDVKD. CDR3 amino acids: CATSDLPGQGAHTGELFF. The CDR3 DNA is TGTGCCACCAGTGATTTGCCGGGACAGGGGGCCCACACCGGGGAGCTGTTTTTT.

The CDR3 coding sequence is TGTGCCAGCAGGCCCAACAGTGGCCTCACAGATACGCAGTATTTT. Residues: CASRPNSGLTDTQYF. V is TRBV6-5 and J is TRBJ2-3; D call uncertain. The CDR3 covers 15 residues. Per germline, CDR1 MNHEY and CDR2 SVGAGI. V was pared by 6 bases and J by 2 bases, with 15 bases between.

The chain recombines TRBV30 with TRBJ2-5, with 9 bases fitting TRBD1. The CDR3 is made up of 16 amino acids. Germline V gene sequence: CDR1 GTSNPN, CDR2 SVGIG (reference sequence). With 0 bases clipped from V and 6 bases from J, the junction kept 11 bases outside the gene matches. The CDR3 bases are TGTGCCTGGAGTGTCACCGGGACAGGGCGAGGAAAGACCCAGTACTTC. As protein: CAWSVTGTGRGKTQYF.

This clone was counted many times. The chain links TRBV19 to TRBJ2-2; TRBD2 might be the D (5 bases). The V and J ends lost 1 base and 6 bases respectively, with 9 bases between them. Germline loops: CDR1 LNHDA, CDR2 SQIVND (reference sequence). This CDR3 comprises 14 residues. In nucleotides, the CDR3 is TGTGCCAGTAGTATAGCTAGCTCGGCCGGGGAGCTGTTTTTT. It codes for CASSIASSAGELFF.

This chain links TRBV11-2 with TRBJ2-5, with a tentative D call TRBD1 (6 bases). The germline V gene encodes CDR1 SGHAT and CDR2 FQNNGV. This CDR3 has 15 residues. V was trimmed by 0 bases and J by 5 bases, leaving 13 bases between them. The CDR3 loop is CASSLDLQGYETQYF. The CDR3 DNA is TGTGCCAGCAGCTTAGATCTGCAGGGGTATGAGACCCAGTACTTC.

The rearrangement uses TRBV5-1 and TRBJ1-4, with D possibly matching TRBD1 (5 bases). This CDR3 has 14 residues. V was trimmed by 0 bases and J by 8 bases, leaving 11 bases between them. The germline gives CDR1 SGHRS, CDR2 YFSETQ. CDR3 coding DNA: TGCGCCAGCAGCTTGGTTCCCTGGGGCGAAAAACTGTTTTTT. Protein: CASSLVPWGEKLFF.

This sequence joins TRBV27 and TRBJ1-4; D perhaps matches TRBD1 (5 bases). Looked up from germline, CDR1 is MNHEY and CDR2 is SMNVEV (reference sequence). This CDR3 has 13 amino acids. V was clipped by 4 bases and J by 11 bases, with 14 bases between them. The CDR3 spells CASSSQGGGKLFF. The CDR3 DNA sequence: TGTGCCAGCAGTTCCCAAGGCGGGGGGAAACTGTTTTTT.

V and J are TRBV28 and TRBJ2-3, with 9 bases aligning to TRBD2. J gave up 3 bases and V 6 bases, and 10 bases lay outside the gene matches. Looked up from germline, CDR1 is MDHEN and CDR2 is SYDVKM. The CDR3 spans 16 residues. CDR3 nucleotides: TGTGCCAGCAGATTCGTTAGCGGGGGACGGACAGATACGCAGTATTTT. Protein product: CASRFVSGGRTDTQYF.

The chain couples TRBV7-9 to TRBJ2-4, with D perhaps TRBD1 (5 bases). V lost 1 base and J lost 3, with 13 bases in between. Germline assignment: CDR1 SEHNR and CDR2 FQNEAQ (reference sequence). The CDR3 consists of 16 residues. The CDR3 DNA follows: TGTGCCAGCAGCTTAGACGGAGTTCAGGGCAAAAACATTCAGTACTTC. It translates to CASSLDGVQGKNIQYF.

The genes are TRBV2 and TRBJ2-3, with TRBD1 as a possible D gene (5 bases). The V end was cut by 11 bases, the J end by 2 bases, with 14 bases between. The germline V gene has CDR1 SNHLY and CDR2 FYNNEI. This CDR3 region has 13 residues. The CDR3: CALQGLHTDTQYF. CDR3 DNA: TGTGCCCTTCAGGGTCTACACACAGATACGCAGTATTTT.

The chain links TRBV28 to TRBJ1-5; D is ambiguous. V was trimmed by 3 bases and J by 5 bases, leaving 14 bases between them. Germline CDR1 MDHEN, CDR2 SYDVKM. The CDR3 runs 15 residues. The CDR3 here is CASSFMRAWDQPQHF. CDR3 in DNA: TGTGCCAGCAGTTTTATGCGGGCGTGGGATCAGCCCCAGCATTTT.

The chain joins TRBV28 to TRBJ2-2; no clear D. V was shortened by 1 base and J by 5 bases, with 11 bases between the two germline ends. This CDR3 is built from 15 residues. Germline V lookup: CDR1 MDHEN, CDR2 SYDVKM. DNA of the CDR3: TGTGCCAGCAGTTTATCACTTCGCCTTACCGGGGAGCTGTTTTTT. As protein: CASSLSLRLTGELFF.

This sequence joins TRBV5-1 and TRBJ2-2, with D perhaps matching TRBD2 (8 bases). V lost 4 bases to trimming and J lost 3 bases, with 25 bases between them. Germline V gene lookup returns CDR1 SGHRS and CDR2 YFSETQ. The CDR3 has 19 residues. The DNA of the CDR3 is TGCGCCAGCAGCGGACCGACAGGGCGGCTAGCGGGTTACACCGGGGAGCTGTTTTTT. This encodes CASSGPTGRLAGYTGELFF.